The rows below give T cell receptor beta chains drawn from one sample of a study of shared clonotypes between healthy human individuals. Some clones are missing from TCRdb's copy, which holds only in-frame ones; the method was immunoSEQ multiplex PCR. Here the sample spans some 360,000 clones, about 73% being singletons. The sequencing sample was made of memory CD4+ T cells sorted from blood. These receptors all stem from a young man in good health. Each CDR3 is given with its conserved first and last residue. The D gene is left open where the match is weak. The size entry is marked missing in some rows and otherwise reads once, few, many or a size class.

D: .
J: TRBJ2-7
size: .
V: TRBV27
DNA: TGTGCCAGCAGTAGGGGCCGTTACGAGCAGTACTTC
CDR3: CASSRGRYEQYF

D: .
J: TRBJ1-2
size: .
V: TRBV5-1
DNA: TGCGCCAGCAGCTTGGAATCTGTTAACTATGGCTACACCTTC
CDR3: CASSLESVNYGYTF

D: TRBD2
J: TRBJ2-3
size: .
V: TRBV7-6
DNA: TGTGCCAGCAGCTTAGGGGGGGGCAAGCGGGAGGTACTCACAGATACGCAGTATTTT
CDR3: CASSLGGGKREVLTDTQYF

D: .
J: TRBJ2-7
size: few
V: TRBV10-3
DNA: TGTGCCATCAGTGAGCTCTATGGGTTGGGAGAGCAGTACTTC
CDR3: CAISELYGLGEQYF

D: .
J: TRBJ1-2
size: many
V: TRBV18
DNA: TGTGCCAGCTCACAAACCGGAGGGAACTATGGCTACACCTTC
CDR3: CASSQTGGNYGYTF

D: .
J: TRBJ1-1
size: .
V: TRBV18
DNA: TGTGCCAGCTCACCCTCAGGGACTTATGACACTGAAGCTTTCTTT
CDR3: CASSPSGTYDTEAFF

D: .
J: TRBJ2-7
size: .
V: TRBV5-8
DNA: TGTGCCAGCAGGGGTCCCGCCTACGAGCAGTACTTC
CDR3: CASRGPAYEQYF

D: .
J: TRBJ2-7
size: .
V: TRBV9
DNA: TGTGCCAGCAGCGTAGCGTCCGCTTACGAGCAGTACTTC
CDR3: CASSVASAYEQYF

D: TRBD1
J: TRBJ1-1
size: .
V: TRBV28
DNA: TGTGCCAGCGCCGCGATTGACAGGGAGGAAGCTTTCTTT
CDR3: CASAAIDREEAFF

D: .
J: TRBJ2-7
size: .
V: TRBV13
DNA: TGTGCCAGCAGCTTTCGTTCTATCTCCTACGAGCAGTACTTC
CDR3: CASSFRSISYEQYF

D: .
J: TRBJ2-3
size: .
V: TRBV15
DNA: TGTGCCACCAGCAGAGATATAGTAGATACGCAGTATTTT
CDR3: CATSRDIVDTQYF

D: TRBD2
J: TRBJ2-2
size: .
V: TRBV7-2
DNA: TGTGCCAGCAGCTTAGGGGCGGGAGACACCGGGGAGCTGTTTTTT
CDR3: CASSLGAGDTGELFF

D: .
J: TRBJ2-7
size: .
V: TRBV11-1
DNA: TGTGCCAGCAGCTTAGAGTTTGGGCGGCAGTACTTC
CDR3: CASSLEFGRQYF

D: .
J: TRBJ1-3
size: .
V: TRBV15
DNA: TGTGCCACCAGCAGACGGGTTGCGGTCGCTGGAAACACCATATATTTT
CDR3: CATSRRVAVAGNTIYF

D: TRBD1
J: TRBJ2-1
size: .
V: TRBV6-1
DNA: TGTGCCATCCAGACAGGGGACATCTACAATGAGCAGTTCTTC
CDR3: CAIQTGDIYNEQFF

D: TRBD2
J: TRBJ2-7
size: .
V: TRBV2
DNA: TGTGCCAGCAATCCGGGACTAGACCTCTACGAGCAGTACTTC
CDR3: CASNPGLDLYEQYF

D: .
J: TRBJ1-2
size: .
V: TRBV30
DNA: TGTGCCTGGGATACAGGCCCAGACACGAGCTACACCTTC
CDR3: CAWDTGPDTSYTF

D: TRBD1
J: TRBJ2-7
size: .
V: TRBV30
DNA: TGTGCCTGGAACCGAGACAGGGGGAACGAGCAGTACTTC
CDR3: CAWNRDRGNEQYF

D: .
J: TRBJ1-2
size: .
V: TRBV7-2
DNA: TGTGCCAGCAGCTTAGATTGGGGGCAATCTGGCTACACCTTC
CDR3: CASSLDWGQSGYTF

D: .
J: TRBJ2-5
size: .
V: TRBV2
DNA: TGTGCCAGCAGCTTGGGGGTGATAGAGACCCAGTACTTC
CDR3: CASSLGVIETQYF

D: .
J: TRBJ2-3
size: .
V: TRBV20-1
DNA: TGCAGTGCTGCACGGGATACGCAGTATTTT
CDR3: CSAARDTQYF

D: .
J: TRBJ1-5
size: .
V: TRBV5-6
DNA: TGTGCCAGCAGCTTGTTTGGGGATAGGTTGCAGCCCCAGCATTTT
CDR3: CASSLFGDRLQPQHF

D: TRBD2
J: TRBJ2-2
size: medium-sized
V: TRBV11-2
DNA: TGTGCCAGCAGCTTAACTCCAGCGGGAACCTCCGGGGAGCTGTTTTTT
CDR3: CASSLTPAGTSGELFF

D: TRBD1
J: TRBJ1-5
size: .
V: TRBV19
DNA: TGTGCCAGTAGCAGGGACAGCCTCGGGAGTCAGCCCCAGCATTTT
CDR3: CASSRDSLGSQPQHF

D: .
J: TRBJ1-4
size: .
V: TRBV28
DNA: TGTGCCAGCAGGTCAAATGAAAAACTGTTTTTT
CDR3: CASRSNEKLFF

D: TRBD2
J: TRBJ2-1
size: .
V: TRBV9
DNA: TGTGCCAGCAGCGTAGCGCCTAGCGGGAGAGGTAAGAATGAGCAGTTCTTC
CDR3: CASSVAPSGRGKNEQFF

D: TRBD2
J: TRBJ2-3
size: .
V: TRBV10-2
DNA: TGCGCCAGCAGTGGGGCGAGCGGGAGCTTGACGCAGTATTTT
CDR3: CASSGASGSLTQYF

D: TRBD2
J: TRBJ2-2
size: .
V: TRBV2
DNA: TGTGCCAGCAGTCGGAGCGGGATAGTGAACACCGGGGAGCTGTTTTTT
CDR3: CASSRSGIVNTGELFF

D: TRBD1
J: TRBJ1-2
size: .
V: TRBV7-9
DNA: TGTGCCAGCAGCTTTGAACAGGGGACTGGCTACACCTTC
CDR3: CASSFEQGTGYTF

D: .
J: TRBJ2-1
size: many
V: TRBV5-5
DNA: TGTGCCAGCAGCTTGGCCTGGACAGTTAATGAGCAGTTCTTC
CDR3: CASSLAWTVNEQFF

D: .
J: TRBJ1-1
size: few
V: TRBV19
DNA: TGTGCCAGTAGTTTACCCCACGGGGGGTTGAACACTGAAGCTTTCTTT
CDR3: CASSLPHGGLNTEAFF

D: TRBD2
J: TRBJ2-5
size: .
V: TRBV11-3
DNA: TGTGCCAGCAGCCCAGGAAGACTAGCGGGAGGAGGGGGGCGAGAGACCCAGTACTTC
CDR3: CASSPGRLAGGGGRETQYF